This T cell receptor (beta chain) stems from a study of technical replicates of blood from a handful of donors. Germline V gives CDR1 MGHDK, CDR2 SYGVNS. The junction had 13 bases not matched to a gene; V was cut back by 5 bases and J by 0 bases. The CDR3 loop spans 18 amino acids. The assay was immunoSEQ multiplex PCR, and TCRdb's table has in-frame clones only and misses some. The sample yields about 79,000 clones, approximately 94% seen once. The specimen was T cells isolated from PBMCs. The TCR originated in a human donor in good health. The gene calls are TRBV25-1 and TRBJ2-1, with 7 positions matching TRBD2. The CDR3 region has the DNA TGTGCCAGCAGTAGAGGATCAGAGCGGGAAGACTCCTACAATGAGCAGTTCTTC. It translates to CASSRGSEREDSYNEQFF.